This T cell receptor (beta chain) stems from a study of PD-1 blockade in classical Hodgkin lymphoma. Overall study: Administration of nivolumab to patients was at 3 mg/kg intravenously every 2 weeks. Study-level points and caveats: Whereas CD4+ TCR diversity had risen significantly by C4D1, CD8+ TCR diversity had not. Compared with healthy donors, newly diagnosed patients reportedly showed lower baseline TCR diversity.

Stated time point: cycle 4 day 1 (C4D1), after 6 weeks of nivolumab. There was relapse after autologous stem cell transplantation in every patient, and there was variation in brentuximab vedotin exposure. This CDR3 has 13 residues. Germline values: CDR1 LNHDA, CDR2 SQIVND (reference sequence). The V gene end was trimmed by 8 bases and the J gene end by 8 bases; junction bases not matched to a gene: 7. Sequencing used immunoSEQ multiplex PCR; TCRdb keeps in-frame clones, though not all of them. The repertoire consists of 26,000 or so clones, with over 60% occurring once and the leading ten covering roughly 3.5%. As regards this clone: Its antigen is not known.

The rearrangement uses TRBV19 and TRBJ1-4; 8 bases agree with TRBD1. The input for sequencing was peripheral blood mononuclear cells (PBMCs), taken before the fourth cycle of nivolumab. The clonotype comes from a human donor with classical Hodgkin lymphoma. The CDR3 reads CASSQGALEKLFF. CDR3 coding DNA: TGTGCCAGTTCTCAGGGGGCTTTGGAAAAACTGTTTTTT.